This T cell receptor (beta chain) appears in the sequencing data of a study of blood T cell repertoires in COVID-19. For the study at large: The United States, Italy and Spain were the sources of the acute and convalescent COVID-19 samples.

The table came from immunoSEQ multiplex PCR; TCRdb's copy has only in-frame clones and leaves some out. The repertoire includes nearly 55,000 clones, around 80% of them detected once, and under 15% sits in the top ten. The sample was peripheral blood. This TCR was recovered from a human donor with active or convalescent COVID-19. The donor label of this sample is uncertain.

The CDR3 sequence: CASSQGTGRETQYF. The CDR3 region has the DNA TGCGCCAGCAGCCAGGGGACAGGGAGGGAGACCCAGTACTTC. The chain joins TRBV4-3 to TRBJ2-5; 9 bases line up with TRBD1. The CDR3 length is 14 residues. Trimming cost V 3 bases and J 5 bases; bases outside gene matches: 4. Germline V lookup: CDR1 LGHNA, CDR2 YSLEER.